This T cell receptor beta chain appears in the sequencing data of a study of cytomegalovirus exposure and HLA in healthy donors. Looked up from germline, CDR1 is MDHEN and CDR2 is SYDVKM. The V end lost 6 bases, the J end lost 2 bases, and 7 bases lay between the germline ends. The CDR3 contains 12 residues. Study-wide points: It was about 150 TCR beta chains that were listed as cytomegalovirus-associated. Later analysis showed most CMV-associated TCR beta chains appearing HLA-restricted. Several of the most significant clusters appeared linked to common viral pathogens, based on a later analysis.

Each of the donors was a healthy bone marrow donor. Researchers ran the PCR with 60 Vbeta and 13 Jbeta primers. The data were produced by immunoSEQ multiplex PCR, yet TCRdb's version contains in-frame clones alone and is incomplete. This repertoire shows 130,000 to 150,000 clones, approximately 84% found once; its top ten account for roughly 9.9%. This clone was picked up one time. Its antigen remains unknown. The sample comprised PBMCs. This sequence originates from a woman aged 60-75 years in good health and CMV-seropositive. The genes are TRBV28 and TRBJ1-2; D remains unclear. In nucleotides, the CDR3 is TGTGCCAGCAGGAGGTCGAACTATGGCTACACCTTC. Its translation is CASRRSNYGYTF.